These 9 T cell receptor beta chains were sequenced from one sample in a study of a mutant IDH1 vaccine in newly diagnosed glioma. Time point specified: week 11, during vaccination. In every dose of vaccine, 300 ug of mutant IDH1 20-mer peptide was given alongside topical imiquimod. For these TCRs, the target antigens are not known. The assay was immunoSEQ multiplex PCR, and TCRdb's table has in-frame clones only and misses some. This table holds around 25,000 clones, over 75% found once. Material: PBMCs, obtained from a glioma patient whose treatment included an IDH1 peptide vaccine. The receptors here all came from a woman younger than 30 with glioma.

V and J are TRBV11-3 and TRBJ1-1; D is perhaps TRBD1 (5 bases). The CDR3 is made up of 13 amino acids. CDR1 and CDR2 (germline): SGHNT, YENEEA. V was shortened by 4 bases and J by 4 bases, with 10 bases between the two germline ends. The CDR3 loop is CASSWGQSTEAFF. DNA of the CDR3: TGTGCCAGCAGCTGGGGCCAGTCCACTGAAGCTTTCTTT.

V and J are TRBV15 and TRBJ2-2; 10 nucleotides line up with TRBD2. V lost 0 bases, J lost 0 bases, and 7 bases stayed unmatched. CDR3 length: 19 residues. Germline values: CDR1 LNHNV, CDR2 YYDKDF (reference sequence). The CDR3 sequence is CATSRDGGSGGSNTGELFF. The CDR3 DNA reads as TGTGCCACCAGCAGAGATGGGGGTAGCGGGGGGTCGAACACCGGGGAGCTGTTTTTT.

The chain couples TRBV25-1 to TRBJ1-4; a weak D match, TRBD1 (6 bases). The CDR3 runs 14 residues. Trimming removed 2 bases from V and 12 bases from J, with 16 bases in between. From germline, CDR1 is MGHDK and CDR2 SYGVNS. CDR3 DNA sequence: TGTGCCAGCAGTGAAGTGGACAGTAAGGTGGAACTGTTTTTT. Protein product: CASSEVDSKVELFF.

V is TRBV7-9 and J is TRBJ2-7; no definite D call. CDR1 is SEHNR, CDR2 FQNEAQ, per germline (reference sequence). The CDR3 spans 13 residues. The V and J ends lost 2 bases and 3 bases respectively, with 8 bases between them. As DNA, the CDR3 is TGTGCCAGCAGCTTAAAAAACGACTACGAGCAGTACTTC. This encodes CASSLKNDYEQYF.

Notes on this clone: The junction departs from germline at one end; a sequencing error may be responsible. The chain links TRBV2 to TRBJ1-1, with D unresolved. This CDR3 region has 13 residues. Germline V gene lookup returns CDR1 SNHLY and CDR2 FYNNEI. The CDR3 DNA follows: TGTACCAGCACTGCGGACCGGAACACTGAAGCTTTCTTT. Protein product: CTSTADRNTEAFF.

The genes are TRBV7-3 and TRBJ2-3; 8 nucleotides line up with TRBD1. Germline lookup yields CDR1 SGHTA and CDR2 FQGTGA. V lost 4 bases, J lost 5 bases, and 11 bases stayed unmatched. This CDR3 is built from 16 residues. In DNA form, the CDR3 reads TGTGCCAGCAGCTCCTCCCGACAGGGGAGTGGAGATACGCAGTATTTT. Translation gives CASSSSRQGSGDTQYF.

The V and J genes are TRBV15 and TRBJ2-1; the D gene is possibly TRBD1 (6 bases). CDR1 LNHNV and CDR2 YYDKDF come from the germline V gene (reference sequence). The CDR3 is 15 residues long. V lost 5 bases and J lost 1, with 12 bases in between. The CDR3 DNA follows: TGTGCCACCAGCGATACAGGGTATTCCTACAATGAGCAGTTCTTC. This translates into CATSDTGYSYNEQFF.

The chain couples TRBV7-8 to TRBJ2-1; tentatively, D is TRBD2 (7 bases). The germline CDR1 and CDR2 sequences are SGHVS and FQNEAQ. V was trimmed by 3 bases and J by 12 bases, leaving 21 bases between them. This CDR3 is built from 15 residues. The DNA of the CDR3 is TGTGCCAGCAGCTTCAGAGACCAAATAGGGGGGGGGCAGTTCTTC. Protein sequence: CASSFRDQIGGGQFF.

The CDR3 is CASSNGPSTDTQYF. CDR3 sequence (DNA): TGCGCCAGCAGCAACGGTCCTAGCACAGATACGCAGTATTTT. V gene TRBV5-1 combines with J gene TRBJ2-3; D gene unclear. CDR3 length equals 14 residues. Germline CDR1 and CDR2: SGHRS and YFSETQ. Deletions cut 4 bases from V and 0 bases from J, with 9 bases between.